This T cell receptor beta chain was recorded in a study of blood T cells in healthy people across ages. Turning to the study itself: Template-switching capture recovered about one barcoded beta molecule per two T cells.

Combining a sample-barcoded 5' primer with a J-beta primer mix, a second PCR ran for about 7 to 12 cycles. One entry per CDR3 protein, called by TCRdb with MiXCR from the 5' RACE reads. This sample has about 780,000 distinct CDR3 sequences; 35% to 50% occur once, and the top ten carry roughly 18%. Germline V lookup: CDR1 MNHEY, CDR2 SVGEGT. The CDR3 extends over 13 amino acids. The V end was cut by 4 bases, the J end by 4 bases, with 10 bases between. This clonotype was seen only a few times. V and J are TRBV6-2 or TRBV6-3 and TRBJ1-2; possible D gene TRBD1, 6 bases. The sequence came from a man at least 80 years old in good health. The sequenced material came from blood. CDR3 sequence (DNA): TGTGCCAGCAGTTTGGACAGAATCTATGGCTACACCTTC. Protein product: CASSLDRIYGYTF.